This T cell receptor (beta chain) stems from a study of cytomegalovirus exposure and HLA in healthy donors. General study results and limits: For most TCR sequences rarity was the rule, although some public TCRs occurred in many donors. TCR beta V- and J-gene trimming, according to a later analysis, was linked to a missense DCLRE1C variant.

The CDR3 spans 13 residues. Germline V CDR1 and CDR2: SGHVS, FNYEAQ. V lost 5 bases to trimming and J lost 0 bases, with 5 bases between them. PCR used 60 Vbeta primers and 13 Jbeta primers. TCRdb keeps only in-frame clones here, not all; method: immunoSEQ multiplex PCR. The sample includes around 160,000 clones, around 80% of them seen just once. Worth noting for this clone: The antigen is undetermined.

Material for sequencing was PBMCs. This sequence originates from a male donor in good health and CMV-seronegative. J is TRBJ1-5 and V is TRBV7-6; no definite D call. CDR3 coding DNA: TGTGCCAGCAGCCTGTTTAGCAATCAGCCCCAGCATTTT. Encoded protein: CASSLFSNQPQHF.